This TCR beta chain is drawn from a study of shared clonotypes between healthy human individuals. This clone was seen once. As originally analysed: ImmunoSEQ sequences covered only the junction and lacked quality scores; filtering therefore differed. Repertoires were generated with immunoSEQ multiplex PCR, while TCRdb's copy carries only in-frame clones and drops some. The DNA was the basis for D and trimming; V, J and clone size are from that table. This sample carries around 2,000,000 clones, 85% to 95% of them seen once, and the ten largest clones take about 0.13%. CD4+ cells underwent separation, giving CD45RA+ naive and CD45RA-negative memory subsets. CDR3 size: 18 residues. CDR1 SGHDT and CDR2 YYEEEE come from the germline V gene. The trim removed 2 bases at V and 3 bases at J, leaving 12 bases unmatched.

This TCR came from a man between 18 and 29 years old in good health. The gene calls are TRBV5-6 and TRBJ2-5; 11 bases align to TRBD2. Material for sequencing was naive CD4+ T cells sorted from blood. Subset reported: CD45RA+ positively selected. Written as DNA, the CDR3 is TGTGCCAGCAGCTTCGCACTAGCGGGAGCCCCCAGAAAAGAGACCCAGTACTTC. Translation: CASSFALAGAPRKETQYF.